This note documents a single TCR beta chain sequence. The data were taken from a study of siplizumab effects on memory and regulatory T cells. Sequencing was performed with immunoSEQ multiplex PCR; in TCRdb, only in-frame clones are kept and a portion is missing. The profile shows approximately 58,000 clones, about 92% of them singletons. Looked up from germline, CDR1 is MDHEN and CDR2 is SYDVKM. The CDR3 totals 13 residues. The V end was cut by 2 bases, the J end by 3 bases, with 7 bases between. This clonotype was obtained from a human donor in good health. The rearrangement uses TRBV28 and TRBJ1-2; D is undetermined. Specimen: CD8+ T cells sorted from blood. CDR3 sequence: CASSLAGDYGYTF. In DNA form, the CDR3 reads TGTGCCAGCAGTTTAGCCGGGGACTATGGCTACACCTTC.